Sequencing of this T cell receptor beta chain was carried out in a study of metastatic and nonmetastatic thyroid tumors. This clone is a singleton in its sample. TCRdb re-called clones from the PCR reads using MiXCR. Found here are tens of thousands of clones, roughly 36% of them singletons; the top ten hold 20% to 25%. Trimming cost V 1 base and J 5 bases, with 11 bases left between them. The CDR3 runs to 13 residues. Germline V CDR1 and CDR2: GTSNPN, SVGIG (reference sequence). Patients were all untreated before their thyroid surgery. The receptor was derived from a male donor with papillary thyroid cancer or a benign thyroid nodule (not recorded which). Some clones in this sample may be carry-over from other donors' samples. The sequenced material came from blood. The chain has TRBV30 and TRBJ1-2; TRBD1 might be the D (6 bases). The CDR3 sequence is CAWSAGTPYGYTF. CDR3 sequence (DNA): TGTGCCTGGAGTGCAGGGACACCTTATGGCTACACCTTC.